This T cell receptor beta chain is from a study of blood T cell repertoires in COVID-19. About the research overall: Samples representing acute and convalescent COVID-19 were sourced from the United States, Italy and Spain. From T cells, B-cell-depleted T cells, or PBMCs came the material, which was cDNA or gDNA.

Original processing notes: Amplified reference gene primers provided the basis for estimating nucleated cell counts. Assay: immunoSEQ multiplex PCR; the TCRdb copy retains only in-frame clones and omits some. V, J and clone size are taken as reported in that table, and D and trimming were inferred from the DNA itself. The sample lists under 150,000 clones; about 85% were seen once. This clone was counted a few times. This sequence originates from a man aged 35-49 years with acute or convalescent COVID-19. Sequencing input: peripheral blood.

CDR3 region: CASSSGGALAKNIQYF. CDR3 nucleotides: TGTGCCAGCAGCTCGGGAGGGGCCCTAGCCAAAAACATTCAGTACTTC. The gene calls are TRBV9 and TRBJ2-4, with 8 nucleotides matching TRBD2. Germline V gene sequence: CDR1 SGDLS, CDR2 YYNGEE. CDR3 length equals 16 residues. V dropped 4 bases and J dropped 0; count of bases not matched to a gene: 6.